This TCR beta chain was sequenced during a study of tumor-infiltrating lymphocytes in oesophageal squamous cell carcinoma. This clonotype was detected a few times. MiXCR was run by TCRdb on the PCR reads, yielding one entry per CDR3 protein. The sample lists about 12,000 distinct CDR3 sequences; around 57% were seen once. This CDR3 comprises 16 residues. Trimming removed 4 bases from V and 5 bases from J; junction bases left unmatched: 13. Germline-derived CDR1 and CDR2 are SGHTA and FQGNSA. This TCR came from a female donor with esophageal squamous cell carcinoma. This chain links TRBV7-2 with TRBJ1-1, with 7 bases identical to TRBD1. Sequenced input: esophageal tumor tissue. CDR3: CASSSYTTGMGTEAFF. The CDR3 nucleotides are TGTGCCAGCAGCTCCTATACGACAGGGATGGGGACTGAAGCTTTCTTT.